This T cell receptor beta chain came from a study of shared clonotypes between healthy human individuals. The wider study: Three plates were used per donor for CD4 naive, three for CD4 memory, two for CD8 naive and one for CD8 memory.

Regarding the study as a whole: Few donors restricted represented genetic and exposure-history diversity.

J was trimmed by 5 bases and V by 6 bases; bases with no gene match: 9. Germline loops: CDR1 ENHRY, CDR2 SYGVKD. The CDR3 is 16 amino acids. Memory CD4+ cells were the fraction left after CD45RA+ naive selection. Note on this clone: Its target is unknown.

The assay was immunoSEQ multiplex PCR, and TCRdb's table has in-frame clones only and misses some. The sample includes about 2.4 million clones, 93% of them seen just once. This TCR was sampled from a man between 18 and 35 years old in good health. Some clones in this sample may be carry-over from other donors' samples. The gene calls are TRBV10-3 and TRBJ2-2; 10 positions agree with TRBD1. Sequences were obtained from naive CD4+ T cells from PBMCs. Subset given: CD45RA+ positively selected. In DNA, the CDR3 is TGTGCCATCAGCGAAAGATGGACAGGGGGGACCGGGGAGCTGTTTTTT. It translates to CAISERWTGGTGELFF.